A selection of T cell receptor beta chains follows, all from one sample in a study of T cell responses to AZD1222 COVID-19 vaccine. TCRdb's table, derived via immunoSEQ multiplex PCR, lists solely in-frame clones and lacks some. This table has about 120,000 clones, around 92% appearing once. This material consisted of peripheral blood, taken on day 0 of AZD1222 vaccination. The receptor set was obtained from an adult in good health. Each CDR3 is given with its conserved first and last residue. D genes are given only for firm matches. The size field is filled for only some rows; it gives once, few, many or a size class.

clone_size j_call d_call v_call cdr3_aa cdr3_nt
. TRBJ1-5 . TRBV23-1 CASSRGRPNQPQHF TGCGCCAGCAGTCGTGGCAGACCAAATCAGCCCCAGCATTTT
. TRBJ1-2 . TRBV9 CASSVANSPNYGYTF TGTGCCAGCAGCGTAGCCAACAGCCCTAACTATGGCTACACCTTC
. TRBJ1-3 . TRBV9 CASSVEGNSGNTIYF TGTGCCAGCAGCGTAGAGGGTAACTCTGGAAACACCATATATTTT
. TRBJ1-3 . TRBV30 CAWSAGVEGNTIYF TGTGCCTGGAGTGCGGGGGTGGAAGGAAACACCATATATTTT
. TRBJ2-2 . TRBV7-2 CASRLRSFGELFF TGTGCCAGCAGGTTACGGAGCTTCGGGGAGCTGTTTTTT
. TRBJ1-2 . TRBV7-2 CASSLDGQTNYGYTF TGTGCCAGCAGCTTAGACGGACAAACTAACTATGGCTACACCTTC
. TRBJ1-2 . TRBV14 CASSQDITYYGYTF TGTGCCAGCAGCCAAGATATAACTTACTATGGCTACACCTTC
. TRBJ2-7 TRBD1 TRBV6-2/TRBV6-3 CASSLWTGGLSDYEQYF TGTGCCAGCAGTTTGTGGACAGGGGGCCTGTCCGACTACGAGCAGTACTTC
. TRBJ1-2 . TRBV29-1 CSVGGKYGYTF TGCAGCGTTGGAGGGAAATATGGCTACACCTTC
. TRBJ2-3 TRBD2 TRBV18 CASSPRAGASTDTQYF TGTGCCAGCTCACCCAGAGCGGGAGCTTCCACAGATACGCAGTATTTT
. TRBJ1-3 . TRBV6-5 CASSYAGYSGNTIYF TGTGCCAGCAGTTATGCGGGGTACTCTGGAAACACCATATATTTT
. TRBJ1-6 TRBD1 TRBV12-3/TRBV12-4 CASTSLDRSPLHF TGTGCCAGCACCTCCCTGGACAGGTCACCCCTCCACTTT
. TRBJ1-2 TRBD1 TRBV7-2 CASSSTGGNAYGYTF TGTGCCAGCAGCTCGACAGGGGGCAATGCCTATGGCTACACCTTC
. TRBJ1-1 . TRBV5-1 CASSLGAVDTEAFF TGCGCCAGCAGCTTGGGGGCGGTCGACACTGAAGCTTTCTTT
few TRBJ1-5 . TRBV4-3 CASSQEFGVNQPQHF TGCGCCAGCAGCCAAGAGTTTGGGGTTAACCAGCCCCAGCATTTT
once TRBJ1-1 . TRBV27 CASSLRGPGEAFF TGTGCCAGCAGTTTACGAGGGCCAGGTGAAGCTTTCTTT
. TRBJ2-7 . TRBV7-9 CASSSTGPIYEQYF TGTGCCAGCAGCTCAACCGGACCTATCTACGAGCAGTACTTC
few TRBJ2-3 . TRBV11-3 CASSFRPDGTDTQYF TGTGCCAGCAGCTTTCGCCCCGACGGCACAGATACGCAGTATTTT
. TRBJ2-1 . TRBV30 CAWSVYGGEQFF TGTGCCTGGAGTGTCTACGGAGGGGAGCAGTTCTTC
once TRBJ1-1 . TRBV19 CASSTPQAFTEAFF TGTGCCAGTAGTACCCCACAGGCGTTCACTGAAGCTTTCTTT
. TRBJ1-2 . TRBV12-5 CASGPRVDLGGYTF TGTGCTAGTGGTCCCAGGGTGGACCTAGGGGGCTACACCTTC
. TRBJ1-3 . TRBV5-1 CASSLEGPGNTIYF TGCGCCAGCAGCTTGGAGGGCCCTGGAAACACCATATATTTT